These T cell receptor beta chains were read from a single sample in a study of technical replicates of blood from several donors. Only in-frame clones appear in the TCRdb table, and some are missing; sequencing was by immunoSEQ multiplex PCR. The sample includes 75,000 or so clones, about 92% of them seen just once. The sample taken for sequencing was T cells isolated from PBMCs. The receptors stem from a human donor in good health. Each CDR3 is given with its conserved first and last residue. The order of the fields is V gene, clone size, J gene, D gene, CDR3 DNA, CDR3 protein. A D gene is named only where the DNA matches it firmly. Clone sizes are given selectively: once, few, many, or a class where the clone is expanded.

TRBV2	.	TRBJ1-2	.	TGTGCCAGCATCCAGGACAGAGTCTATGGCTACACCTTC	CASIQDRVYGYTF
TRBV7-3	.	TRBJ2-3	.	TGTGCCAGCAGCTTAACGCTCCAGGGTAGCACAGATACGCAGTATTTT	CASSLTLQGSTDTQYF
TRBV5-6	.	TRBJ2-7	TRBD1	TGTGCCAGCAGAGAACAGGGGCATTACGAGCAGTACTTC	CASREQGHYEQYF
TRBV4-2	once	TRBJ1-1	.	TGTGCCAGCAGCCACCGATATGACAGTGAAGCTTTCTTT	CASSHRYDSEAFF
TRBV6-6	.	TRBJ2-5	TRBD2	TGTGCCAGTGCGGGTTTTGGGGGGGAAGAGACCCAGTACTTC	CASAGFGGEETQYF
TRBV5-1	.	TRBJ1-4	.	TGCGCCAGCAGCCCCAGGGTTCCTATTCCAACTAATGAAAAACTGTTTTTT	CASSPRVPIPTNEKLFF
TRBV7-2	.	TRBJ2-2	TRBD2	TGTGCCAGCAGCTTAGGGGCCGGCGGGAGGGCCACCGGGGAGCTGTTTTTT	CASSLGAGGRATGELFF
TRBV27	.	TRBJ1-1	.	TGTGCCAGCAGTTTCCTGGGTGGCGGGACTGAAGCTTTCTTT	CASSFLGGGTEAFF
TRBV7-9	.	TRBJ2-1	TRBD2	TGTGCCAGCAGCGCATGGACTAGCGGGAGGCTCAATGAGCAGTTCTTC	CASSAWTSGRLNEQFF
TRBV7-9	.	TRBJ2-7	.	TGTGCCAGCAGTAATTTACAGGAATTTACCTACGAGCAGTACTTC	CASSNLQEFTYEQYF
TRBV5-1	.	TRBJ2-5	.	TGCGCCAGCAGCTTCCAGCCTAGTAGTGGGGAGACCCAGTACTTC	CASSFQPSSGETQYF
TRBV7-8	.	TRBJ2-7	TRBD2	TGTGCCAGCAGAATAACTAGCGGGAGTCCCTACGAGCAGTACTTC	CASRITSGSPYEQYF
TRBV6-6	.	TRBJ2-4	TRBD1	TGTGCCAGCAGTGCGGACAGGAACATTCAGTACTTC	CASSADRNIQYF
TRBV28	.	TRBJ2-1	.	TGTGCCAGCAGCAACTGGGCCACCAGCTCCTACAATGAGCAGTTCTTC	CASSNWATSSYNEQFF
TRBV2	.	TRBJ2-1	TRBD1	TGTGCCAGCACCCCGCGAGGGACAGGGGAGGAATTCTTC	CASTPRGTGEEFF
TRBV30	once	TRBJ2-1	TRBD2	TGTGCCTGGAGTCTACCTAGCGGGAGAAATGAGCAGTTCTTC	CAWSLPSGRNEQFF
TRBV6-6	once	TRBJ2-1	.	TGTGCCAGCAGTTATTTGGAGAATGAGCAGTTCTTC	CASSYLENEQFF
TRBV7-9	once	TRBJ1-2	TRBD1	TGTGCCAGCAGCTTAAGCCCGACAGGGTTGGATGGCTACACCTTC	CASSLSPTGLDGYTF
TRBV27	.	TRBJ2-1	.	TGTGCCAGCAGTTTTGAGAGCTCCTACAATGAGCAGTTCTTC	CASSFESSYNEQFF
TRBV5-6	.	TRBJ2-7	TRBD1	TGTGCCAGCAGCGCAGGACAGGTCTACGAGCAGTACTTC	CASSAGQVYEQYF
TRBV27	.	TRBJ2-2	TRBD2	TGTGCCAGCAGGCGGGGAGGGCCAACCGGGGAGCTGTTTTTT	CASRRGGPTGELFF
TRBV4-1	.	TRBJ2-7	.	TGCGCCAGCAGCCAAGATGACAGCCAGTACTTC	CASSQDDSQYF
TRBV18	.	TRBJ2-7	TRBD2	TGTGCCAGCTCAGGAGGACTAGCGGCATCCGAGCAGTACTTC	CASSGGLAASEQYF
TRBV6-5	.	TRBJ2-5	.	TGTGCCAGCAGCCCCGGCCAAGAGACCCAGTACTTC	CASSPGQETQYF
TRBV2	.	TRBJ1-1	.	TGTGCCAGCAGTATCAATTGGGGGGTTTACACTGAAGCTTTCTTT	CASSINWGVYTEAFF
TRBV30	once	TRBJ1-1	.	TGTGCCGGAGAAGACAGTCTTTACACTGAAGCTTTCTTT	CAGEDSLYTEAFF
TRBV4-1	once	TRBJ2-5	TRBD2	TGCGCCAGCAGCCAAAGGGCTAGCGGGAGTGGAGAGACCCAGTACTTC	CASSQRASGSGETQYF
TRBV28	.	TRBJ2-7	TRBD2	TGTGCCAGCAGTCCCATTAGCGGGAGTGTCTACGAGCAGTACTTC	CASSPISGSVYEQYF
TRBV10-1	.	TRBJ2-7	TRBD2	TGCGCCAGCAGTAACAGCGGGGGGAACTACGAGCAGTACTTC	CASSNSGGNYEQYF
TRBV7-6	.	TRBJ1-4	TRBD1	TGTGCCAGCAGCCCCAGACAGGGGCTAACGGGAAAACTGTTTTTT	CASSPRQGLTGKLFF
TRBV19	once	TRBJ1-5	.	TGTGCCAGTAGTAAATATAGCAATCAGCCCCAGCATTTT	CASSKYSNQPQHF
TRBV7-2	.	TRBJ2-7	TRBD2	TGTGCCAGCAGCTTCAACGGGGGGGAGCAGTACTTC	CASSFNGGEQYF
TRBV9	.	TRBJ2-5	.	TGTGCCAGCAGCGTAGAGCCCACGTACCAAGAGACCCAGTACTTC	CASSVEPTYQETQYF
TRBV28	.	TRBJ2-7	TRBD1	TGTGCCAGCAGACTGACAGGGGTATTATACGAGCAGTACTTC	CASRLTGVLYEQYF
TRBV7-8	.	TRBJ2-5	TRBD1	TGTGCCAGCAGACATATCAGGGGGCAAGAGACCCAGTACTTC	CASRHIRGQETQYF
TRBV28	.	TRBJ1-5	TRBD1	TGTGCCAGCAGCGCGGGGACAGGGAAGGGAGCGGATCAGCCCCAGCATTTT	CASSAGTGKGADQPQHF
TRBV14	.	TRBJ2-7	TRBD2	TGTGCCAGCAGCCACGGAGTAGCGGGAAGCTCCTACGAGCAGTACTTC	CASSHGVAGSSYEQYF
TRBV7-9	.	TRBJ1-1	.	TGTGCCAGCAGCGGGGAGGTCCGTCGCGCTTTCTTT	CASSGEVRRAFF
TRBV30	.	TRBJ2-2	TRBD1	TGTGCCTGGAACGCCGGGACAGGGGGAACCGGGGAGCTGTTTTTT	CAWNAGTGGTGELFF
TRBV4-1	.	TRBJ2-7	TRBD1	TGCGCCAGCAGCCGAAACGAGGGGGCAAGCGAGCAGTACTTC	CASSRNEGASEQYF
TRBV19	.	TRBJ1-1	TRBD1	TGTGCCAGTACCATACAGGGGGGAAACACTGAAGCTTTCTTT	CASTIQGGNTEAFF
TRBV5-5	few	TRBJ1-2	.	TGTGCCAGCAGCTTGCTGGACACCACTAACTATGGCTACACCTTC	CASSLLDTTNYGYTF
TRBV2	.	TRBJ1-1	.	TGTGCCAGCAGTGATCCCCCAGGAAACACTGAAGCTTTCTTT	CASSDPPGNTEAFF
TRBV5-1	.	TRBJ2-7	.	TGCGCCAGCAGCTTTGGCAGCTCCTACGAGCAGTACTTC	CASSFGSSYEQYF
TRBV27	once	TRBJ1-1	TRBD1	TGTGCCAGCAGTGAGACAGGGGGAAACACTGAAGCTTTCTTT	CASSETGGNTEAFF